This is a list of T cell receptor beta chains from one sample in a study of identical twins. Using its own MiXCR run on the 5' RACE reads, TCRdb lists one record per CDR3 protein. The table shows roughly 250,000 distinct CDR3 sequences, with over 12% occurring only once. Source material: memory (CD45RO+) T cells sorted from blood. The receptors come from a woman aged 18-29 years in good health. CDR3s include the opening cysteine and the closing phenylalanine or tryptophan. D genes are given only for firm matches.

v_call d_call cdr3_aa
TRBV5-1 TRBD2 CASSLSLAGGYTYEQYF
TRBV20-1 NA CSASGWGRDEQFF
TRBV5-1 NA CASSLVGGNYNEQFF
TRBV6-1 NA CASSPGVSGNTIYF
TRBV15 NA CATSRDPAAYEQYF
TRBV12-3/TRBV12-4 TRBD1 CASSPLGTGGGEQYF
TRBV25-1 TRBD1 CASSEYTGGNIYEQYF
TRBV7-9 NA CASSMNSNQPQHF
TRBV20-1 TRBD2 CSARDRQGASGSYTGELFF
TRBV7-3 TRBD1 CASSLRGKDGQGHYEQYF
TRBV10-3 TRBD1 CATWDRGRGHEKLFF
TRBV18 NA CASSPVSRLGNEQFF
TRBV7-2 NA CASSPGDATNEKLFF
TRBV5-1 NA CASSLRGAGGTQYF
TRBV12-3/TRBV12-4 NA CASSLASNYGYTF
TRBV6-1 TRBD2 CASSSSGRVGTDTQYF
TRBV20-1 NA CSAKPGPGNTIYF
TRBV6-2/TRBV6-3 NA CASAGQGGTGELFF
TRBV6-2/TRBV6-3 NA CASSSRGVRDEQFF
TRBV12-3/TRBV12-4 TRBD2 CASRALLAGNYNEQFF
TRBV11-2 NA CASSLEGLPSYEQYF
TRBV12-3/TRBV12-4 NA CASNGVASTDTQYF
TRBV20-1 TRBD2 CSARLAGDSTYNEQFF
TRBV7-9 NA CASATSTGTPANEQFF
TRBV29-1 NA CSVARFQETQYF
TRBV7-2 NA CASRLRDISTDTQYF
TRBV6-2/TRBV6-3 NA CASSYTRNTEAFF
TRBV7-9 NA CASSLAGVDYGYTF
TRBV29-1 NA CSAYRDDEQFF
TRBV30 TRBD2 CAYHSGTSSYNEQFF
TRBV6-5 TRBD2 CASSYGTSGGVRDTQYF
TRBV3-1 NA CASSQFLAASYNEQFF
TRBV5-1 TRBD2 CASSLNPLAGGYEQYF
TRBV20-1 TRBD2 CSAPSGSYNEQFF
TRBV7-2 TRBD2 CASSLAGTSGTNEQFF
TRBV5-1 TRBD2 CASSLAISGLNTGELFF
TRBV14 NA CASSQEWRAEAFF
TRBV6-6 TRBD2 CASRLAGVDTQYF
TRBV10-2 NA CASSEDHTTDTQYF
TRBV5-5 NA CASSLDWSKNIQYF